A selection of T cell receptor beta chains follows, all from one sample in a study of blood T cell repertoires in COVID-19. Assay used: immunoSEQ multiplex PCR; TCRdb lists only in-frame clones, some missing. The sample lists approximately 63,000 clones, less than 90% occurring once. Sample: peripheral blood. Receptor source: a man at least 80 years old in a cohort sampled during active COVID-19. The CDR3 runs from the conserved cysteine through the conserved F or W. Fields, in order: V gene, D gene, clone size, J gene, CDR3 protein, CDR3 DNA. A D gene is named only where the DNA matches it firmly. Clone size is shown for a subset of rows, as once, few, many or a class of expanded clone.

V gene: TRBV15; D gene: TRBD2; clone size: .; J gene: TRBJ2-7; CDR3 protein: CATSREYSGGYSSYEQYF; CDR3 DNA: TGTGCCACCAGCAGAGAATATAGCGGGGGCTATAGCTCCTACGAGCAGTACTTC
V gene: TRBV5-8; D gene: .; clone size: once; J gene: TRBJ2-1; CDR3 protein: CASSGGHNEQFF; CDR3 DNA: TGTGCCAGCAGCGGGGGCCACAATGAGCAGTTCTTC
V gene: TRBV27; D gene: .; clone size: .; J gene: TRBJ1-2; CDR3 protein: CASSRGPSDYGYTF; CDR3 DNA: TGTGCCAGCAGTAGGGGTCCTTCGGACTATGGCTACACCTTC
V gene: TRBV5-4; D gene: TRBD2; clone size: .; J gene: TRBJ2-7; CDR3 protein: CASSSGLAGGPYEQYF; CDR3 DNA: TGTGCCAGCAGCTCGGGACTAGCGGGGGGTCCCTACGAGCAGTACTTC
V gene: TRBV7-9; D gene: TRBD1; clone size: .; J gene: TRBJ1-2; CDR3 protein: CASSVDWQGDYGYTF; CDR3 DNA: TGTGCCAGCAGCGTCGACTGGCAGGGGGACTATGGCTACACCTTC
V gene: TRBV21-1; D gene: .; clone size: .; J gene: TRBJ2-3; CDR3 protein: CASSRDRGLFTDTQYF; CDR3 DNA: TGTGCCAGCAGCCGGGACAGGGGGTTATTCACAGATACGCAGTATTTT
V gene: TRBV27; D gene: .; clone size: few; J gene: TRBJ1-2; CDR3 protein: CASKTGGGYGYTF; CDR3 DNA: TGTGCCAGCAAGACAGGAGGAGGCTATGGCTACACCTTC
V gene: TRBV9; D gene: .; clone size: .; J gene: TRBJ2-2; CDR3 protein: CASSVAIGTGASGGPYTGELFF; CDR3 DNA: TGTGCCAGCAGCGTAGCTATTGGGACAGGAGCCAGCGGGGGGCCATACACCGGGGAGCTGTTTTTT
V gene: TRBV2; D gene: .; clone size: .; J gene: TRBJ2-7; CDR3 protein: CASSGSYEQYF; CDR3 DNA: TGTGCCAGCAGTGGGAGCTACGAGCAGTACTTC
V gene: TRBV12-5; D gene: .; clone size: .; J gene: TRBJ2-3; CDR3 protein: CASGLEGVADTQYF; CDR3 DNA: TGTGCTAGTGGTTTGGAAGGGGTTGCAGATACGCAGTATTTT
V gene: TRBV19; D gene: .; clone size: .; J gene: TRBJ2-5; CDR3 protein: CASSIGTRETQYF; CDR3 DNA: TGTGCCAGTAGTATCGGGACTCGAGAGACCCAGTACTTC
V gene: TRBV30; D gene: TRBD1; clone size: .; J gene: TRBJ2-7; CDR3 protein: CAWTRGQIGEQYF; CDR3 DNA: TGTGCCTGGACCCGGGGACAGATAGGCGAGCAGTACTTC
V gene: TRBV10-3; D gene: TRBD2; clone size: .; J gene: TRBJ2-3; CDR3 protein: CATGGTSGRVTDTQYF; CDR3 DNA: TGTGCCACCGGAGGGACTAGCGGGAGAGTAACAGATACGCAGTATTTT
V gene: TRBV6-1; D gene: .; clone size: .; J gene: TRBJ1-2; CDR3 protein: CASSEVRGALGYTF; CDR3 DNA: TGTGCCAGCAGTGAAGTACGGGGGGCGCTGGGCTACACCTTC